The 31 T cell receptor beta chains in this list originate from one sample, sequenced in a study of human T cells and chemical hapten exposure (dated by TCRdb to about 2021). During library preparation, unique molecular identifiers were attached to individual cDNA molecules so that TCRs could be counted quantitatively and reproducibly. TCRdb itself trimmed the public reads at Q25 with fastp, ran MiXCR and retained productive beta chains. Merged by CDR3 protein, the rows form single entries marked with the most common genes and DNA. The sample table contains around 120,000 distinct CDR3 sequences; only one count was recorded for 8% to 9.5% of them. The ten most abundant clones make up about 1.4% of the sample. Total RNA was extracted from unfractionated whole blood that had been collected in Tempus Blood RNA tubes. The specimen was whole blood. These receptors originate from a human donor in good health. Some clones in this sample may be carry-over from other donors' samples. Donor details come from another sample of the same person, matched by shared clones.

Ten or more counts support this clonotype. CDR3 sequence: CASSRTENTEAFF. The CDR3 bases are TGTGCCAGCAGCCGTACAGAGAACACTGAAGCTTTCTTT. This chain links TRBV5-5 with TRBJ1-1; D unresolved. Germline V gene lookup returns CDR1 SGHKS and CDR2 YYEKEE (reference sequence). V lost 4 bases and J 1 base, leaving 8 bases between the germline ends. The CDR3 totals 13 residues.

This clonotype was detected many times. The chain links TRBV5-4 to TRBJ2-2, with D unresolved. V gave up 0 bases and J gave up 1 base, with 4 bases separating them. This CDR3 contains 14 residues. Germline CDR1 reads SGHNT; CDR2 reads YYREEE (reference sequence). The DNA of the CDR3 is TGTGCCAGCAGCTTGGCACAGAACACCGGGGAGCTGTTTTTT. This gives the protein CASSLAQNTGELFF.

This clonotype was recorded a few times. The V gene is TRBV7-9, the J gene TRBJ2-1, with D maybe TRBD2 (7 bases). Germline CDR1 is SEHNR and CDR2 is FQNEAQ (reference sequence). Trimming took off 5 bases at V and 4 bases at J, with 21 bases between the two ends. This CDR3 has 17 amino acids. The CDR3 is CASSHPGRGQSYNEQFF. CDR3 coding DNA: TGTGCCAGCAGCCACCCGGGGCGGGGGCAGAGTTACAATGAGCAGTTCTTC.

At least ten counts were recorded for this clonotype. The chain combines TRBV7-9 with TRBJ2-1; 9 nucleotides agree with TRBD1. After removal of 4 bases from V and 2 bases from J, the junction contained 30 bases not matched to a gene. Germline CDR1 is SEHNR and CDR2 is FQNEAQ (reference sequence). The CDR3 runs 24 residues. This CDR3 reads CASSSGWGTGRFGLIEATYNEQFF. The CDR3 nucleotides read TGTGCCAGCAGCTCAGGTTGGGGGACAGGGCGATTCGGCCTCATTGAGGCTACCTACAATGAGCAGTTCTTC.

As regards this clonotype: Compared with germline, one end of the junction differs, possibly owing to a read error. The chain is built from TRBV7-2 and TRBJ2-1, with TRBD2 matching 9 bases. The length of the CDR3 is 15 residues. CDR1 is SGHTA and CDR2 is FQGNSA in the germline V gene. The CDR3 protein is CASSLNSGRFDEQLF. In DNA form, the CDR3 reads TGTGCCAGCAGCTTAAACAGCGGGAGGTTTGATGAGCAGCTCTTC.

This clonotype has ten or more counts. The chain has TRBV7-9 and TRBJ2-7; D uncertain. Trimming left V 5 bases short and J 3 bases short, with 8 bases between. Germline CDR1 and CDR2: SEHNR and FQNEAQ (reference sequence). The CDR3 sequence is 12 residues long. CDR3 coding DNA: TGTGCCAGCAGCCCCTCCGGCTACGAGCAGTACTTC. Translating it yields CASSPSGYEQYF. Combining the CDR3 with reference TRBV7-9 and TRBJ2-7 gives the whole variable domain DTGVSQNPRHKITKRGQNVTFRCDPISEHNRLYWYRQTLGQGPEFLTYFQNEAQLEKSRLLSDRFSAERPKGSFSTLEIQRTEQGDSAMYLCASSPSGYEQYFGPGTRLTVT.

This clonotype was seen a handful of times. The chain joins TRBV29-1 to TRBJ2-7, with TRBD1 matching over 10 bases. V shed 3 bases and J 7 bases; nucleotides not matched to a gene: 6. Germline lookup yields CDR1 SQVTM and CDR2 ANQGSEA. This CDR3 contains 13 residues. Here the CDR3 reads CSVEWTGGREQYF. For the CDR3, the DNA is TGCAGCGTTGAGTGGACAGGGGGTCGTGAGCAGTACTTC.

This clonotype was seen only a few times. The rearrangement joins TRBV20-1 to TRBJ2-1, with 7 bases matching TRBD2. Germline values: CDR1 DFQATT, CDR2 SNEGSKA (reference sequence). After removal of 6 bases from V and 0 bases from J, the junction contained 2 bases not matched to a gene. The CDR3 is 13 residues long. CDR3 in amino acids: CSARTSSYNEQFF. For the CDR3, the DNA is TGCAGTGCCCGGACTAGCTCCTACAATGAGCAGTTCTTC.

This chain joins TRBV12-3 or TRBV12-4 and TRBJ1-2; D uncertain. The CDR3 extends over 16 amino acids. The V and J ends lost 5 bases and 0 bases respectively, with 16 bases between them. The CDR3 DNA reads as TGTGCCAGCAGTCTTGGGAGGGTCCGTGCTAACTATGGCTACACCTTC. Protein sequence: CASSLGRVRANYGYTF.

This clonotype showed up many times. This chain links TRBV7-9 with TRBJ1-4; 8 bases line up with TRBD1. CDR3 length: 14 amino acids. J lost 7 bases, V lost 7 bases, and 8 bases had no gene match. CDR1 and CDR2 (germline): SEHNR, FQNEAQ (reference sequence). CDR3 in amino acids: CASTPGQAVEKLFF. Written as DNA, the CDR3 is TGTGCCAGCACCCCGGGACAGGCAGTTGAAAAACTGTTTTTT.

This clonotype was observed a few times. The gene calls are TRBV2 and TRBJ2-4, with D possibly matching TRBD2 (5 bases). Trimming removed 1 base from V and 1 base from J, with 11 bases in between. Per the germline V gene, CDR1 is SNHLY and CDR2 is FYNNEI. The CDR3 consists of 16 residues. The CDR3 DNA is TGTGCCAGCAGTGAAGGTCTCGGGGTGGCCAAAAACATTCAGTACTTC. Protein: CASSEGLGVAKNIQYF. Full variable domain (missing parts from reference TRBV2 and TRBJ2-4): EPEVTQTPSHQVTQMGQEVILRCVPISNHLYFYWYRQILGQKVEFLVSFYNNEISEKSEIFDDQFSVERPDGSNFTLKIRSTKLEDSAMYFCASSEGLGVAKNIQYFGAGTRLSVL.

This clonotype was detected many times. The chain is built from TRBV19 and TRBJ2-7, with 7 bases that match TRBD1. Germline CDR1 is LNHDA and CDR2 is SQIVND (reference sequence). V dropped 4 bases and J dropped 3; count of bases not matched to a gene: 15. This CDR3 comprises 17 residues. The CDR3 sequence: CASSRWITGQGDYEQYF. CDR3 DNA sequence: TGTGCCAGTAGTAGATGGATTACCGGCCAGGGGGACTACGAGCAGTACTTC.

This clonotype was picked up many times. J is TRBJ2-3 and V is TRBV3-1; 8 bases align to TRBD2. The CDR3 runs 16 residues. Germline V gives CDR1 LGHDT, CDR2 YNNKEL (reference sequence). Trimming took 1 base from V and 4 from J; bases not matched to a gene: 7. The CDR3 sequence: CASSQGSGVGADTQYF. CDR3 bases: TGTGCCAGCAGCCAAGGTAGCGGGGTTGGGGCAGATACGCAGTATTTT.

This clonotype has a count of ten or more. The chain joins TRBV2 to TRBJ1-1; D uncertain. There are 14 residues in the CDR3. Looked up from germline, CDR1 is SNHLY and CDR2 is FYNNEI. V lost 4 bases and J lost 0, with 9 bases in between. As DNA, the CDR3 is TGTGCCAGCAGTGCCCCCGCCCTGAACACTGAAGCTTTCTTT. Amino acid sequence: CASSAPALNTEAFF.

This clonotype was seen a few times. The chain links TRBV29-1 to TRBJ1-2; TRBD1 matches 11 bases. CDR1 and CDR2 from the germline V gene are SQVTM and ANQGSEA. Trimming removed 6 bases from V and 8 bases from J; junction bases left unmatched: 8. The CDR3 is made up of 13 amino acids. CDR3: CSVRDRGVGGYTF. CDR3 coding DNA: TGCAGCGTCCGGGACAGGGGGGTCGGAGGCTACACCTTC. Filled out from reference TRBV29-1 and TRBJ1-2, the complete variable domain reads SAVISQKPSRDICQRGTSLTIQCQVDSQVTMMFWYRQQPGQSLTLIATANQGSEATYESGFVIDKFPISRPNLTFSTLTVSNMSPEDSSIYLCSVRDRGVGGYTFGSGTRLTVV.

This clonotype has just a few counts. This sequence joins TRBV5-4 and TRBJ2-3, with 8 bases identical to TRBD2. Germline V gene data show CDR1 as SGHNT and CDR2 as YYREEE (reference sequence). The CDR3 sequence is 15 residues long. J was trimmed by 2 bases and V by 0 bases; bases with no gene match: 2. The DNA of the CDR3 is TGTGCCAGCAGCTTGGGACTAGCGACCACAGATACGCAGTATTTT. Encoded protein: CASSLGLATTDTQYF. Full variable domain (rest looked up from reference TRBV5-4 and TRBJ2-3): ETGVTQSPTHLIKTRGQQVTLRCSSQSGHNTVSWYQQALGQGPQFIFQYYREEENGRGNFPPRFSGLQFPNYSSELNVNALELDDSALYLCASSLGLATTDTQYFGPGTRLTVL.

This clonotype was detected a few times. This sequence joins TRBV29-1 and TRBJ2-3; 8 bases line up with TRBD1. V gave up 6 bases and J gave up 11 bases; unmatched junction bases: 7. The CDR3 has 11 residues. Looked up from germline, CDR1 is SQVTM and CDR2 is ANQGSEA. Written as DNA, the CDR3 is TGCAGCGTGGACAGGGATTTGAAGCAGTATTTT. Residues: CSVDRDLKQYF.

This clonotype was seen a handful of times. This chain uses TRBV27 with TRBJ1-6; the match to TRBD1 covers 10 bases. This CDR3 contains 18 residues. With V trimmed by 1 base and J by 9 bases, 12 bases remained unmatched. CDR1 and CDR2 from the germline V gene are MNHEY and SMNVEV (reference sequence). The chain's CDR3 is CASSLYPPRDRGGSPLHF. The DNA for the CDR3 is TGTGCCAGCAGTTTATACCCCCCGAGGGACAGGGGTGGTTCACCCCTCCACTTT.

As concerns this clonotype: The junction does not match germline at one end; this may be a read error. The chain couples TRBV5-1 to TRBJ2-7, with no clear D. The CDR3 spans 11 residues. Germline loops: CDR1 SGHRS, CDR2 YFSETQ. CDR3 coding DNA: TGCGCCAGCAGCTTGTACTACGAGCAGCACTTC. It is translated as CASSLYYEQHF.

V and J are TRBV3-1 and TRBJ2-5; D not certain. Between the trimmed V and J ends, which lost 1 base and 2 bases, there was a span of 5 bases. This CDR3 is built from 13 residues. The germline V gene has CDR1 LGHDT and CDR2 YNNKEL (reference sequence). CDR3 sequence (DNA): TGTGCCAGCAGCCAAGGCAGGCAAGAGACCCAGTACTTC. It specifies CASSQGRQETQYF.

This chain uses TRBV29-1 with TRBJ2-1; D might be TRBD2 (5 bases). V was cut by 6 bases and J by 3 bases, with 9 bases left in between. This CDR3 has 12 residues. Per germline, CDR1 SQVTM and CDR2 ANQGSEA. CDR3 region: CSVHGLYNEQFF. As DNA, the CDR3 is TGCAGCGTCCACGGACTCTACAATGAGCAGTTCTTC.

This clonotype showed up many times. The chain employs TRBV2 and TRBJ1-1, with no clear D. This CDR3 region has 13 residues. The germline V gene has CDR1 SNHLY and CDR2 FYNNEI. Trimming removed 3 bases at V and 0 bases at J, with 5 bases between. CDR3 coding DNA: TGTGCCAGCAGTGAGGAGATGAACACTGAAGCTTTCTTT. This sequence encodes CASSEEMNTEAFF.

This chain connects TRBV6-5 to TRBJ1-3; D gene uncertain. V was trimmed by 2 bases and J by 0 bases, leaving 14 bases between them. The germline V gene encodes CDR1 MNHEY and CDR2 SVGAGI. CDR3 length: 17 residues. The DNA of the CDR3 is TGTGCCAGCAGTTACGGGCAGGTCCATGGCTCTGGAAACACCATATATTTT. This sequence encodes CASSYGQVHGSGNTIYF.

The chain recombines TRBV5-6 with TRBJ2-3, with a weak D call TRBD1 (5 bases). The CDR3 has 13 amino acids. Germline values: CDR1 SGHDT, CDR2 YYEEEE. Trimming took 2 bases from V and 2 from J, leaving 6 bases between them. The CDR3 region is CASSLQATDTQYF. DNA for the CDR3: TGTGCCAGCAGCTTACAGGCCACAGATACGCAGTATTTT. Full variable domain (missing parts from reference TRBV5-6 and TRBJ2-3): DAGVTQSPTHLIKTRGQQVTLRCSPKSGHDTVSWYQQALGQGPQFIFQYYEEEERQRGNFPDRFSGHQFPNYSSELNVNALLLGDSALYLCASSLQATDTQYFGPGTRLTVL.

This clonotype was detected a few times. V gene TRBV6-5 combines with J gene TRBJ2-5, with D unresolved. CDR3 length: 15 residues. V was trimmed by 0 bases and J by 2 bases, leaving 10 bases between them. From germline, CDR1 is MNHEY and CDR2 SVGAGI. The CDR3 spells CASSYSSMGQETQYF. Here the CDR3 DNA reads TGTGCCAGCAGTTACTCCTCGATGGGGCAAGAGACCCAGTACTTC.

This clonotype has a handful of counts. CDR3 protein: CATLRLDTQYF. CDR3 coding DNA: TGTGCCACCCTAAGGCTGGATACGCAGTATTTT. The chain employs TRBV10-3 and TRBJ2-3; unclear D gene. There are 11 residues in the CDR3. The germline V gene has CDR1 ENHRY and CDR2 SYGVKD. V was clipped by 10 bases and J by 6 bases, with 11 bases between them.

This clonotype came up many times. This sequence joins TRBV6-6 and TRBJ2-3, with 8 bases lining up with TRBD2. Germline V gene lookup returns CDR1 MNHNY and CDR2 SVGAGI (reference sequence). With 2 bases clipped from V and 0 bases from J, the junction kept 7 bases outside the gene matches. The CDR3 consists of 17 residues. The CDR3 sequence is CASSYPIQRGSTDTQYF. CDR3 sequence (DNA): TGTGCCAGCAGTTACCCTATCCAGCGGGGGAGCACAGATACGCAGTATTTT.

J is TRBJ1-1 and V is TRBV20-1; 10 nucleotides match TRBD1. There are 16 residues in the CDR3. J was trimmed by 4 bases and V by 0 bases; bases with no gene match: 8. CDR1 DFQATT and CDR2 SNEGSKA come from the germline V gene (reference sequence). As DNA, the CDR3 is TGCAGTGCTAGAGATGGAGACAGGGGGCTAGGCACTGAAGCTTTCTTT. Encoded protein: CSARDGDRGLGTEAFF.

There are a few counts of this clonotype. The chain combines TRBV2 with TRBJ2-7; D may be TRBD2 (5 bases). V was cut by 6 bases and J by 6 bases, with 18 bases left in between. CDR3 length equals 14 residues. CDR1 SNHLY and CDR2 FYNNEI come from the germline V gene. The CDR3 here is CASRPGGGRGEQYF. Here the CDR3 DNA reads TGTGCCAGCAGGCCCGGAGGCGGTCGGGGCGAGCAGTACTTC.

V is TRBV7-2 and J is TRBJ1-2, with a tentative D call TRBD1 (6 bases). The CDR3 has 16 amino acids. Germline V gives CDR1 SGHTA, CDR2 FQGNSA. Trimming stripped 5 bases from V and 0 bases from J, with 16 bases between. The CDR3 loop is CASSSTPTGSNYGYTF. The CDR3 DNA reads TGTGCCAGCAGCAGCACCCCCACAGGGTCTAACTATGGCTACACCTTC.

This clonotype turned up a few times. V usage is TRBV6-1 and J usage is TRBJ2-1; TRBD2 aligns across 13 bases. The CDR3 extends over 16 amino acids. The germline gives CDR1 MNHNS, CDR2 SASEGT. V dropped 6 bases and J dropped 5; count of bases not matched to a gene: 7. CDR3 protein: CASSLTSGRTNNEQFF. The CDR3 DNA reads as TGTGCCAGCAGCTTGACTAGCGGGAGGACCAACAATGAGCAGTTCTTC.